This T cell receptor (beta chain) was sequenced in a study of blood T cell repertoires in COVID-19. Study context: COVID-19 samples collected from the United States, Italy and Spain covered acute and convalescent phases. T cells, B-cell-depleted T cells, or PBMCs provided the cDNA or gDNA that served as material.

The authors' processing: How many nucleated cells were present was estimated from reference gene primer amplification. Repertoires were generated with immunoSEQ multiplex PCR, while TCRdb's copy carries only in-frame clones and drops some. For V, J and clone size, that table is used; D and trimming come from the DNA. The data contain about 94,000 clones, 70% to 90% of them singletons. Sample: peripheral blood. This TCR came from a woman in her sixties in a cohort sampled during active or convalescent COVID-19.

The CDR3 is CASSFRTGGDSPLHF. DNA for the CDR3: TGTGCCAGCAGCTTCCGGACAGGGGGCGATTCACCCCTCCACTTT. This sequence joins TRBV7-9 and TRBJ1-6, with TRBD1 identical over 11 bases. The CDR3 is made up of 15 amino acids. With 3 bases clipped from V and 8 bases from J, the junction kept 3 bases outside the gene matches. CDR1 SEHNR and CDR2 FQNEAQ come from the germline V gene (reference sequence). The full variable domain, with the rest looked up from reference TRBV7-9 and TRBJ1-6, is DTGVSQNPRHKITKRGQNVTFRCDPISEHNRLYWYRQTLGQGPEFLTYFQNEAQLEKSRLLSDRFSAERPKGSFSTLEIQRTEQGDSAMYLCASSFRTGGDSPLHFGNGTRLTVT.